One and the same sample provided the 25 T cell receptor beta chains below, sequenced in a study of cytomegalovirus exposure and HLA in healthy donors (dated by TCRdb to the late 2010s). The library was produced with the immunoSEQ multiplex PCR assay. The multiplex PCR relied on a mix of 60 forward primers for TCR Vbeta segments and 13 reverse primers for TCR Jbeta segments. What TCRdb holds here is the immuneACCESS table cut down to in-frame rearrangements. Part of the clones is not present; checked against another copy, under half of the missing clones reflect an unresolved V gene, and the others are unexplained. The sample has fewer than 350,000 clones on record, roughly 89% of them singletons. The ten largest make up approximately 2.2% of the sample. Material: PBMCs. The receptors here all came from a woman between 18 and 30 years old in good health and CMV-seronegative.

The chain recombines TRBV23-1 with TRBJ2-3; TRBD1 is a possible D gene (5 bases). TRBV23-1 is designated an ORF whose function remains uncertain. V was shortened by 0 bases and J by 3 bases, with 19 bases between the two germline ends. The CDR3 is 18 residues long. The CDR3 is CASSQSLTTTGSTDTQYF. CDR3 in DNA: TGCGCCAGCAGTCAATCCCTAACAACAACAGGCTCGACAGATACGCAGTATTTT.

The chain recombines TRBV5-6 with TRBJ2-5; 9 bases line up with TRBD1. The J call may be wrong; the DNA end is better matched by TRBJ2-7. From germline, CDR1 is SGHDT and CDR2 YYEEEE. The CDR3 runs 15 residues. CDR3 protein: CASSYPGQGTYEQYF. The CDR3 coding sequence is TGTGCCAGCAGTTATCCGGGACAGGGCACCTACGAGCAGTACTTC.

This chain links TRBV7-2 with TRBJ2-5, with TRBD2 identical over 14 bases. Germline CDR1 reads SGHTA; CDR2 reads FQGNSA. CDR3 length equals 16 residues. J was trimmed by 1 base and V by 5 bases; bases with no gene match: 3. CDR3 in amino acids: CASSIGTSGGQETQYF. CDR3 sequence (DNA): TGTGCCAGCAGCATCGGGACTAGCGGGGGCCAAGAGACCCAGTACTTC.

The chain combines TRBV6-5 with TRBJ2-7; 9 bases map to TRBD1. After removal of 6 bases from V and 6 bases from J, the junction contained 3 bases not matched to a gene. CDR1 is MNHEY, CDR2 SVGAGI, per germline. The CDR3 is 12 residues long. The CDR3 bases are TGTGCCAGCAGCCTGACAGGGGGCGAGCAGTACTTC. This codes for CASSLTGGEQYF.

This clone was found a few times. The chain links TRBV5-6 to TRBJ1-3; a weak D match, TRBD1 (6 bases). This CDR3 is 14 amino acids long. Germline V lookup: CDR1 SGHDT, CDR2 YYEEEE. Trimming stripped 1 base from V and 1 base from J, with 6 bases between. The CDR3 loop is CASSLQGSGNTIYF. The CDR3 DNA is TGTGCCAGCAGCTTGCAGGGGTCTGGAAACACCATATATTTT. The full variable domain, rest sourced from reference TRBV5-6 and TRBJ1-3, is DAGVTQSPTHLIKTRGQQVTLRCSPKSGHDTVSWYQQALGQGPQFIFQYYEEEERQRGNFPDRFSGHQFPNYSSELNVNALLLGDSALYLCASSLQGSGNTIYFGEGSWLTVV.

V and J are TRBV6-1 and TRBJ2-2; 9 nucleotides match TRBD1. The V gene's germline CDR1 is MNHNS and CDR2 SASEGT. The CDR3 has 15 amino acids. V was pared by 6 bases and J by 5 bases, with 7 bases of the junction left unmatched. This chain's CDR3 is CASSKSGTGTGELFF. The CDR3, as DNA: TGTGCCAGCAGCAAATCCGGGACAGGGACCGGGGAGCTGTTTTTT.

V and J are TRBV2 and TRBJ1-5; 8 bases match TRBD1. This CDR3 contains 15 residues. The germline V gene encodes CDR1 SNHLY and CDR2 FYNNEI. V was pared by 3 bases and J by 7 bases, with 8 bases of the junction left unmatched. DNA of the CDR3: TGTGCCAGCAGTGATACTCCAGGGGGCGGGCAGCCCCAGCATTTT. This encodes CASSDTPGGGQPQHF.

The chain is built from TRBV4-2 and TRBJ2-5, with 7 nucleotides matching TRBD2. The germline gives CDR1 LGHNA, CDR2 YNFKEQ. The ends lost 4 bases at V and 5 bases at J; junction bases unmatched: 10. The CDR3 contains 15 residues. This CDR3 reads CASSPLEGGLETQYF. Here the CDR3 DNA reads TGTGCCAGCAGCCCCCTGGAGGGAGGGTTGGAGACCCAGTACTTC.

The chain combines TRBV2 with TRBJ2-1, with 9 bases identical to TRBD2. Unmatched junction bases numbered 1, after V lost 2 bases and J lost 2 bases. The CDR3 is made up of 15 amino acids. Germline lookup yields CDR1 SNHLY and CDR2 FYNNEI. The CDR3 reads CASSELAGTYNEQFF. The DNA for the CDR3 is TGTGCCAGCAGTGAACTAGCGGGGACCTACAATGAGCAGTTCTTC.

CDR3 nucleotide sequence: TGTGCCAGCAGCTATCTGGGGTCGGGGGGCTACACCTTC. This encodes CASSYLGSGGYTF. The chain recombines TRBV5-6 with TRBJ1-2; D not resolved. Germline loops: CDR1 SGHDT, CDR2 YYEEEE. The CDR3 is made up of 13 amino acids. With 3 bases removed from V and 8 bases from J, the gap between germline ends came to 14 bases.

The CDR3 DNA is TGCGCCAGCAGTCAAGAGAGCTCCTACAATGAGCAGTTCTTC. Protein sequence: CASSQESSYNEQFF. The chain carries TRBV23-1 and TRBJ2-1; no firm D call. TRBV23-1 is an ORF, with its function uncertain. This CDR3 has 14 amino acids. V was clipped by 2 bases and J by 0 bases, with 5 bases between them.

The CDR3 DNA sequence: TGCGCCAGCAGCAGGGACAGAGAGAACACTGAAGCTTTCTTT. It translates to CASSRDRENTEAFF. This rearrangement joins TRBV5-1 to TRBJ1-1, with 7 bases matching TRBD1. Germline values: CDR1 SGHRS, CDR2 YFSETQ. Trimming took 4 bases from V and 1 from J; bases not matched to a gene: 4. There are 14 residues in the CDR3.

This chain connects TRBV5-1 to TRBJ2-7; 9 nucleotides agree with TRBD1. Germline lookup yields CDR1 SGHRS and CDR2 YFSETQ. Unmatched junction bases numbered 5, after V lost 4 bases and J lost 0 bases. This CDR3 region has 15 residues. The CDR3 region has the DNA TGCGCCAGCAGCCCGCGACAGGGGGTCTCCTACGAGCAGTACTTC. Amino acids: CASSPRQGVSYEQYF.

In this sample, this clone turned up once. The chain couples TRBV9 to TRBJ1-2; 9 nucleotides line up with TRBD1. The CDR3 length is 12 residues. Germline CDR1 is SGDLS and CDR2 is YYNGEE. The V and J ends lost 4 bases and 6 bases, in that order; junction bases with no gene match: 1. The CDR3 DNA reads as TGTGCCAGCAGCCGGACAGGGGATGGCTACACCTTC. It specifies CASSRTGDGYTF.

Only one count was recorded for this clone. The chain uses TRBV27 and TRBJ1-2; TRBD1 matches at 7 bases. This CDR3 is built from 13 residues. Germline CDR1 is MNHEY and CDR2 is SMNVEV (reference sequence). The trim removed 4 bases at V and 7 bases at J, leaving 6 bases unmatched. The CDR3 loop is CASSSVDRAGYTF. The CDR3 DNA reads TGTGCCAGCAGTTCCGTCGACAGGGCTGGCTACACCTTC.

This rearrangement joins TRBV2 to TRBJ2-7; D may be TRBD1 (5 bases). Deletions cut 8 bases from V and 3 bases from J, with 14 bases between. The length of the CDR3 is 13 residues. Germline CDR1 reads SNHLY; CDR2 reads FYNNEI. The CDR3 is CASERGLSYEQYF. The DNA for the CDR3 is TGTGCCAGCGAAAGGGGCCTAAGCTACGAGCAGTACTTC.

The rearrangement links TRBV5-4 to TRBJ2-7; D may be TRBD1 (5 bases). This CDR3 has 13 amino acids. Trimming stripped 5 bases from V and 2 bases from J, with 11 bases between. The V gene's germline CDR1 is SGHNT and CDR2 YYREEE (reference sequence). Here the CDR3 DNA reads TGTGCCAGCAGTTGGCAGGGCGCCTACGAGCAGTACTTC. Its protein is CASSWQGAYEQYF. The full variable domain, with the rest looked up from reference TRBV5-4 and TRBJ2-7, is ETGVTQSPTHLIKTRGQQVTLRCSSQSGHNTVSWYQQALGQGPQFIFQYYREEENGRGNFPPRFSGLQFPNYSSELNVNALELDDSALYLCASSWQGAYEQYFGPGTRLTVT.

The chain uses TRBV11-3 and TRBJ1-1; unclear D gene. Germline CDR1 and CDR2: SGHNT and YENEEA. Trimming removed 0 bases at V and 8 bases at J, with 10 bases between. The CDR3 length is 13 residues. The CDR3 DNA reads as TGTGCCAGCAGCTTAGATGGGCCTGGAGAAGCTTTCTTT. Its translation: CASSLDGPGEAFF.

Of note for this clone: Germline and junction disagree at one end, which may indicate a read error. V gene TRBV7-9 combines with J gene TRBJ1-5, with D tentatively TRBD1 (5 bases). The CDR3 totals 17 residues. CDR1 is SEHNR, CDR2 FQNEAQ, per germline (reference sequence). CDR3 residues: CSSSYSPTDLGYQPQHF. The CDR3 region has the DNA TGTTCCAGCAGCTACAGCCCGACAGACCTTGGATATCAGCCCCAGCATTTT.

The rearrangement joins TRBV7-9 to TRBJ1-1; D gene uncertain. With 3 bases removed from V and 8 bases from J, the gap between germline ends came to 10 bases. Germline-derived CDR1 and CDR2 are SEHNR and FQNEAQ (reference sequence). This CDR3 spans 12 amino acids. Here the CDR3 DNA reads TGTGCCAGCAGCTTGGGAGGGCAGGAAGCTTTCTTT. Protein sequence: CASSLGGQEAFF.

The gene calls are TRBV5-4 and TRBJ2-7, with 11 nucleotides matching TRBD2. V was clipped by 4 bases and J by 1 base; unmatched bases: 4. Germline V gene lookup returns CDR1 SGHNT and CDR2 YYREEE (reference sequence). The CDR3 sequence is 15 residues long. The CDR3 sequence: CASSQRTSGSYEQYF. CDR3 bases: TGTGCCAGCAGCCAGCGGACTAGCGGGTCCTACGAGCAGTACTTC. The complete variable domain, with remaining parts taken from reference TRBV5-4 and TRBJ2-7, reads ETGVTQSPTHLIKTRGQQVTLRCSSQSGHNTVSWYQQALGQGPQFIFQYYREEENGRGNFPPRFSGLQFPNYSSELNVNALELDDSALYLCASSQRTSGSYEQYFGPGTRLTVT.

This clone was counted a single time. One end of the junction is discordant with germline, which a read error may explain. The rearrangement uses TRBV15 and TRBJ1-4, with 9 bases lining up with TRBD1. Germline values: CDR1 LNHNV, CDR2 YYDKDF (reference sequence). This CDR3 has 12 residues. DNA for the CDR3: TGTGCCACCAGCAGAGATGGAAGACAGGGGGTTTTT. It encodes CATSRDGRQGVF. The complete variable domain, with remaining parts taken from reference TRBV15 and TRBJ1-4, reads DAMVIQNPRYQVTQFGKPVTLSCSQTLNHNVMYWYQQKSSQAPKLLFHYYDKDFNNEADTPDNFQSRRPNTSFCFLDIRSPGLGDTAMYLCATSRDGRQGVFGSGTQLSVL.

This clone was picked up a small number of times. The chain links TRBV30 to TRBJ1-2; the D is unclear. Germline CDR1 and CDR2: GTSNPN and SVGIG (reference sequence). This CDR3 spans 14 amino acids. Trimming removed 4 bases at V and 2 bases at J, with 14 bases between. CDR3 loop: CAWTRSGGNYGYTF. The CDR3 nucleotides are TGTGCCTGGACCCGCTCAGGAGGCAACTATGGCTACACCTTC.

This clone was picked up one time. The CDR3 DNA sequence: TGTGCCAGTCTAGCGGGGGGGATCAATGAGCAGTTCTTC. This sequence encodes CASLAGGINEQFF. V and J are TRBV2 and TRBJ2-1; 12 bases map to TRBD2. The germline V gene encodes CDR1 SNHLY and CDR2 FYNNEI. Losses at the gene ends were 9 bases for V and 6 bases for J; bases not matched to a gene: 3. This CDR3 is built from 13 residues.

The chain is built from TRBV9 and TRBJ2-2, with 9 nucleotides matching TRBD2. Germline V gene sequence: CDR1 SGDLS, CDR2 YYNGEE. Unmatched junction bases numbered 6, after V lost 0 bases and J lost 3 bases. The CDR3 has 17 residues. The CDR3 region is CASSVGAGGPYTGELFF. The CDR3 DNA reads as TGTGCCAGCAGCGTAGGGGCGGGGGGGCCTTACACCGGGGAGCTGTTTTTT.